This T cell receptor beta chain was captured in a study of shared clonotypes between healthy human individuals. Comment on this clone: Its antigen is as yet unknown.

The CDR3 extends over 11 amino acids. V was cut by 0 bases and J by 7 bases, with 4 bases left in between. Naive CD8 cells lacked CD45RO and underwent positive selection for CCR7, leaving out terminally differentiated effector memory CD45RA+ cells. General study results and limits: The study's rarefaction showed incomplete sorted-subset sequencing despite large depth. Sampling covered blood only; tissue repertoires likely differ.

Measured with immunoSEQ multiplex PCR; TCRdb has only the in-frame clones, and not every one. The repertoire consists of around 700,000 clones, with 92% occurring once and the leading ten covering approximately 25%. This chain joins TRBV5-3 and TRBJ1-1; D gene ambiguous. TRBV5-3 is annotated as an ORF whose role is uncertain. Sequencing used naive CD8+ T cells sorted from blood. The clonotype originates from a young man in good health. This CDR3 reads CARSLEIEAFF. The CDR3 nucleotides read TGTGCCAGAAGCTTGGAGATTGAAGCTTTCTTT.